A selection of T cell receptor beta chains follows, all from one sample in a study of Ad26.COV2.S vaccination and SARS-CoV-2 variants. The table came from immunoSEQ multiplex PCR; TCRdb's copy has only in-frame clones and leaves some out. Of more than 150,000 clones in the sample, 70% to 90% were seen once. The sample consisted of peripheral blood, taken after recovery from COVID-19. The receptor set was obtained from a human donor who had recovered from COVID-19. Both conserved end residues are part of each CDR3. A D gene is named only where the DNA matches it firmly. Clone size is stated in some rows and not others, as once, few, many or a class when expanded.

j_call,v_call,cdr3_length,d_call,clone_size,cdr3_aa,cdr3_nt
TRBJ2-2,TRBV5-1,15,-,few,CASSFLEGSTGELFF,TGCGCCAGCAGCTTCCTGGAGGGTAGCACCGGGGAGCTGTTTTTT
TRBJ2-1,TRBV9,16,TRBD2,-,CASSALAGGPGNEQFF,TGTGCCAGCAGCGCCCTAGCGGGAGGGCCGGGGAATGAGCAGTTCTTC
TRBJ2-5,TRBV29-1,15,TRBD2,-,CSVESNRGLGETQYF,TGCAGCGTTGAATCGAACCGGGGACTAGGGGAGACCCAGTACTTC
TRBJ1-3,TRBV9,14,-,-,CASSVGDPRDTIYF,TGTGCCAGCAGCGTAGGGGACCCCCGGGACACCATATATTTT
TRBJ1-4,TRBV6-5,15,-,-,CASSLSRGPNEKLFF,TGTGCCAGCAGCCTATCAAGGGGTCCTAATGAAAAACTGTTTTTT
TRBJ2-1,TRBV10-3,17,TRBD2,-,CAISDRPSGRLWNEQFF,TGTGCCATCAGTGATAGGCCTAGCGGGAGGTTGTGGAATGAGCAGTTCTTC
TRBJ1-1,TRBV18,15,-,-,CASSPCAGIKTEAFF,TGTGCCAGCTCACCATGCGCGGGGATTAAGACTGAAGCTTTCTTT
TRBJ2-1,TRBV6-4,16,TRBD2,-,CASSEGPAGIGNEQFF,TGTGCCAGCAGTGAAGGACCAGCGGGAATAGGAAATGAGCAGTTCTTC
TRBJ2-7,TRBV5-4,14,-,-,CASSLEASSYEQYF,TGTGCCAGCAGCTTGGAGGCGAGCTCCTACGAGCAGTACTTC
TRBJ2-6,TRBV3-1/TRBV3-2,15,TRBD2,-,CASSPGGTGANVLTF,TGTGCCAGCAGCCCGGGAGGGACTGGGGCCAACGTCCTGACTTTC